A single sample gave rise to the 19 T cell receptor beta chains below, sequenced in a study of cytomegalovirus exposure and HLA in healthy donors. PCR involved 60 Vbeta and 13 Jbeta primers. The assay was immunoSEQ multiplex PCR, and TCRdb's table has in-frame clones only and misses some. Among approximately 150,000 clones, 80% were seen once, and the ten largest hold around 2%. The sequenced material came from PBMCs. These receptors were taken from a human donor in good health.

The chain recombines TRBV27 with TRBJ2-7; a weak D match, TRBD2 (7 bases). The CDR3 length is 17 residues. Deletions cut 0 bases from V and 3 bases from J, with 18 bases between. Germline V CDR1 and CDR2: MNHEY, SMNVEV (reference sequence). The CDR3 bases are TGTGCCAGCAGTTTATCTCCGGGGGGCGGGGACCTCTACGAGCAGTACTTC. Encoded protein: CASSLSPGGGDLYEQYF.

This chain uses TRBV5-6 with TRBJ1-2; 8 bases match TRBD1. The CDR3 runs to 13 residues. Trimming took 4 bases from V and 8 from J; bases not matched to a gene: 7. Germline-derived CDR1 and CDR2 are SGHDT and YYEEEE. CDR3 in amino acids: CASSILDRDGYTF. The CDR3 DNA follows: TGTGCCAGCAGCATTTTGGACAGGGACGGCTACACCTTC.

This clone was observed once. This rearrangement joins TRBV18 to TRBJ1-3, with 8 nucleotides matching TRBD1. V was clipped by 5 bases and J by 1 base; unmatched bases: 7. Germline CDR1 and CDR2: KGHSH and LQKENI. This CDR3 spans 16 amino acids. CDR3 nucleotide sequence: TGTGCCAGCTCATTCGGACAGGGAGAATCTGGAAACACCATATATTTT. Translated: CASSFGQGESGNTIYF.

CDR3 in DNA: TGTGCCAGCAGACCGACAGGGGAGGGATACGAGCAGTACTTC. Amino acids: CASRPTGEGYEQYF. The V call is TRBV2, the J call TRBJ2-7; D may be TRBD1 (8 bases). Deletions cut 6 bases from V and 4 bases from J, with 16 bases between. The germline V gene encodes CDR1 SNHLY and CDR2 FYNNEI. The CDR3 contains 14 residues.

The chain couples TRBV7-2 to TRBJ2-7; TRBD1 is a possible D gene (6 bases). Between the trimmed V and J ends, which lost 5 bases and 0 bases, there was a span of 14 bases. CDR1 SGHTA and CDR2 FQGNSA come from the germline V gene. The CDR3 length is 15 residues. CDR3 residues: CASSPLTGHSYEQYF. The CDR3 DNA reads TGTGCCAGCAGCCCCCTTACAGGGCACTCCTACGAGCAGTACTTC.

The CDR3 DNA sequence: TGTGCCAGCAGCTTGGTCGGGGGCTCCTACGAGCAGTACTTC. It is translated as CASSLVGGSYEQYF. The chain is built from TRBV7-2 and TRBJ2-7; TRBD2 might be the D (6 bases). V was shortened by 3 bases and J by 0 bases, with 9 bases between the two germline ends. In germline, CDR1 is SGHTA, CDR2 FQGNSA. The CDR3 contains 14 residues.

V gene TRBV4-2 combines with J gene TRBJ2-1; possible D gene TRBD2, 6 bases. Germline V gives CDR1 LGHNA, CDR2 YNFKEQ. The CDR3 is 16 amino acids. The germline V and J ends were trimmed by 0 bases and 10 bases, with 19 bases remaining between them. Here the CDR3 DNA reads TGTGCCAGCAGCCAAGATGAAGGGACTTCTTTGTTGGAGCAGTTCTTC. This encodes CASSQDEGTSLLEQFF.

This clone has only one observation. The junction does not match germline at one end; this may be a read error. The V and J genes are TRBV5-5 and TRBJ2-2; D may be TRBD2 (5 bases). CDR1 and CDR2 from the germline V gene are SGHKS and YYEKEE (reference sequence). This CDR3 is 14 amino acids long. The CDR3, as DNA: TGTGCCAGCAGACCTTTTGGGGTTACCGGGGAACTGTTTTTT. Translating gives CASRPFGVTGELFF.

The V call is TRBV7-2, the J call TRBJ2-2; 7 positions agree with TRBD1. With 5 bases clipped from V and 6 bases from J, the junction kept 12 bases outside the gene matches. Germline values: CDR1 SGHTA, CDR2 FQGNSA. The CDR3 runs 16 residues. For the CDR3, the DNA is TGTGCCAGCAGCCCCCGGCGACAGGGTGGGCCCGGGGAGCTGTTTTTT. Translated: CASSPRRQGGPGELFF.

This sequence joins TRBV9 and TRBJ1-4; a weak D match, TRBD1 (6 bases). The V gene's germline CDR1 is SGDLS and CDR2 YYNGEE. The V end was cut by 4 bases, the J end by 3 bases, with 13 bases between. The CDR3 is 15 residues long. The CDR3 region has the DNA TGTGCCAGCAGCCTCCTACAGGGATCTAATGAAAAACTGTTTTTT. This sequence encodes CASSLLQGSNEKLFF.

The chain couples TRBV27 to TRBJ2-7; 10 bases are shared with TRBD1. The germline V gene has CDR1 MNHEY and CDR2 SMNVEV (reference sequence). The CDR3 loop spans 13 amino acids. V was pared by 5 bases and J by 5 bases, with 3 bases of the junction left unmatched. Here the CDR3 reads CASSRGQGNEQYF. DNA of the CDR3: TGTGCCAGCAGTAGGGGACAGGGGAACGAGCAGTACTTC.

This clone was seen only a few times. The chain links TRBV6-5 to TRBJ1-5; maybe TRBD1 (5 bases). Germline CDR1 is MNHEY and CDR2 is SVGAGI. This CDR3 contains 13 residues. Between the trimmed V and J ends, which lost 6 bases and 12 bases, there was a span of 18 bases. For the CDR3, the DNA is TGTGCCAGCAGCCCGGAGGGGTACCCATACCAGCATTTT. It translates to CASSPEGYPYQHF.

The chain is built from TRBV5-6 and TRBJ2-5; 9 positions match TRBD2. The J call could be wrong; TRBJ2-7 is a better fit for the DNA end. The CDR3 is 15 residues long. CDR1 is SGHDT, CDR2 YYEEEE, per germline. The CDR3 reads CASSFTSGSLYEQYF. The CDR3 DNA sequence: TGTGCCAGCAGCTTTACTAGCGGGTCCCTCTACGAGCAGTACTTC.

V gene TRBV5-4 combines with J gene TRBJ2-7; D possibly corresponds to TRBD2 (7 bases). Germline V gene lookup returns CDR1 SGHNT and CDR2 YYREEE (reference sequence). Between the trimmed V and J ends, which lost 3 bases and 2 bases, there was a span of 15 bases. CDR3 size: 15 residues. CDR3 bases: TGTGCCAGCAGCTCGAACGGGGGGCGAACCTACGAGCAGTACTTC. Translated, it gives CASSSNGGRTYEQYF.

This rearrangement joins TRBV7-2 to TRBJ2-3; no clear D gene. Germline values: CDR1 SGHTA, CDR2 FQGNSA. V was trimmed by 5 bases and J by 2 bases, leaving 14 bases between them. This CDR3 is 15 amino acids long. CDR3 bases: TGTGCCAGCAGCAGAACTCCCTACCACACAGATACGCAGTATTTT. Amino acids: CASSRTPYHTDTQYF.

The genes are TRBV21-1 and TRBJ1-6. TRBV21-1 represents a pseudogene. The CDR3 covers 15 residues. The CDR3 loop reads CASSKEDSLAPPLHF. CDR3 nucleotide sequence: TGTGCCAGCAGCAAAGAGGACTCACTCGCCCCACCCCTCCACTTT.

The CDR3 region has the DNA TGTGCCAGCAGTTTCGGGTTGACCGGGGAGCTGTTTTTT. Translation: CASSFGLTGELFF. The rearrangement joins TRBV6-6 to TRBJ2-2, with unresolved D. The germline V gene has CDR1 MNHNY and CDR2 SVGAGI (reference sequence). V gave up 4 bases and J gave up 5 bases, with 8 bases separating them. The CDR3 spans 13 residues.

This sequence joins TRBV4-1 and TRBJ1-2; D is perhaps TRBD1 (5 bases). Looked up from germline, CDR1 is MGHRA and CDR2 is YSYEKL. The V end lost 1 base, the J end lost 0 bases, and 9 bases lay between the germline ends. The CDR3 is made up of 15 amino acids. This CDR3 reads CASSQATASNYGYTF. Written as DNA, the CDR3 is TGCGCCAGCAGCCAAGCGACAGCCTCTAACTATGGCTACACCTTC.

The rearrangement uses TRBV7-9 and TRBJ1-2; TRBD1 matches at 7 bases. The J segment lost 4 bases and the V segment lost 0 bases, leaving 2 bases of the junction unmatched. The CDR3 extends over 14 amino acids. Germline V lookup: CDR1 SEHNR, CDR2 FQNEAQ (reference sequence). The CDR3 loop is CASSLAGQSYGYTF. The CDR3, as DNA: TGTGCCAGCAGCTTAGCGGGACAGTCCTATGGCTACACCTTC.